The 21 T cell receptor beta chains below all came from one sample that was sequenced in a study of blood T cells in healthy people across ages. The authors ran a second PCR of roughly 6 to 12 cycles using a sample-barcoded 5' primer and a J-beta primer mix. TCRdb re-analysed the 5' RACE reads in MiXCR, keeping a single row per CDR3 protein. Of 650,000 to 1,000,000 distinct CDR3 sequences in the sample, more than 35% are singletons; the top ten hold 15% to 20%. Input material: blood. The source of these receptors is an older man in good health.

V gene TRBV10-3 combines with J gene TRBJ2-1; TRBD2 matches at 9 bases. This CDR3 comprises 16 residues. Germline V CDR1 and CDR2: ENHRY, SYGVKD. Losses at the gene ends were 0 bases for V and 8 bases for J; bases not matched to a gene: 8. CDR3 in DNA: TGTGCCATCAGTGAGTCTGGCGGGGGGGCGGTCTATGAGCAGTTCTTC. Protein product: CAISESGGGAVYEQFF.

The chain is built from TRBV29-1 and TRBJ1-1; no clear D gene. The germline V gene encodes CDR1 SQVTM and CDR2 ANQGSEA. CDR3 length: 12 amino acids. V lost 7 bases and J lost 1, with 10 bases in between. The CDR3 DNA reads TGCAGCGCTACTGAAGGGAACACTGAAGCTTTCTTT. Its translation is CSATEGNTEAFF. Together with reference TRBV29-1 and TRBJ1-1, the CDR3 gives the full variable domain: SAVISQKPSRDICQRGTSLTIQCQVDSQVTMMFWYRQQPGQSLTLIATANQGSEATYESGFVIDKFPISRPNLTFSTLTVSNMSPEDSSIYLCSATEGNTEAFFGQGTRLTVV.

The chain carries TRBV21-1 and TRBJ2-5. TRBV21-1 is recorded as a pseudogene. This CDR3 contains 18 residues. For the CDR3, the DNA is TGTGCCAGCAGCAGAGCATTAGAAGGGATGCCTTTCCAAGAGACCCAGTACTTC. Translation: CASSRALEGMPFQETQYF.

The J gene is TRBJ1-2, the V gene TRBV27; 11 bases map to TRBD1. The CDR3 loop spans 17 amino acids. V dropped 5 bases and J dropped 4; count of bases not matched to a gene: 12. Germline assignment: CDR1 MNHEY and CDR2 SMNVEV (reference sequence). The CDR3: CASSTTLAGQGVYGYTF. The CDR3 DNA sequence: TGTGCCAGCAGTACCACACTAGCGGGACAGGGGGTCTATGGCTACACCTTC.

The chain uses TRBV5-1 and TRBJ2-5, with D unresolved. In germline, CDR1 is SGHRS, CDR2 YFSETQ. V was cut by 0 bases and J by 2 bases, with 8 bases left in between. The CDR3 consists of 14 residues. The CDR3 protein is CASSLEGTQETQYF. CDR3 DNA sequence: TGCGCCAGCAGCTTGGAAGGTACGCAAGAGACCCAGTACTTC.

The table lists this clonotype with a few counts. The chain links TRBV11-3 to TRBJ1-4, with D maybe TRBD1 (6 bases). Trimming left V 4 bases short and J 8 bases short, with 20 bases between. Germline assignment: CDR1 SGHNT and CDR2 YENEEA. This CDR3 has 16 amino acids. The CDR3 here is CASSSTSTGSREKLFF. The DNA for the CDR3 is TGTGCCAGCAGCTCGACCTCCACAGGGTCGAGGGAAAAACTGTTTTTT.

The chain is built from TRBV9 and TRBJ1-2, with D unclear. The CDR3 has 14 residues. V dropped 0 bases and J dropped 2 bases, with 8 bases sitting between them. In germline, CDR1 is SGDLS, CDR2 YYNGEE. CDR3 in DNA: TGTGCCAGCAGCGTAGCTCTACAAAACTATGGCTACACCTTC. Translation: CASSVALQNYGYTF. The full variable domain, with the rest looked up from reference TRBV9 and TRBJ1-2, is DSGVTQTPKHLITATGQRVTLRCSPRSGDLSVYWYQQSLDQGLQFLIQYYNGEERAKGNILERFSAQQFPDLHSELNLSSLELGDSALYFCASSVALQNYGYTFGSGTRLTVV.

This chain joins TRBV2 and TRBJ2-5; possible D gene TRBD1, 6 bases. The CDR3 is 17 residues long. Germline assignment: CDR1 SNHLY and CDR2 FYNNEI. The germline V and J ends were trimmed by 2 bases and 2 bases, with 18 bases remaining between them. The CDR3 bases are TGTGCCAGCAGTGAACCCACCGGGACAAGAGATCAAGAGACCCAGTACTTC. It codes for CASSEPTGTRDQETQYF.

Note on this clonotype: Possible read error: a much larger clone is one base away. The chain couples TRBV6-2 or TRBV6-3 to TRBJ2-7; D is unclear. Germline V lookup: CDR1 MNHEY, CDR2 SVGEGT. V dropped 5 bases and J dropped 6 bases, with 14 bases sitting between them. CDR3 length: 13 amino acids. This chain's CDR3 is CASSDLYTTEQYF. In DNA, the CDR3 is TGTGCCAGCAGTGACTTATATACAACCGAGCAGTACTTC.

The rearrangement uses TRBV5-6 and TRBJ2-4, with 7 bases identical to TRBD1. TRBJ2-7 matches the DNA end more closely, so the J call is doubtful. Germline CDR1 is SGHDT and CDR2 is YYEEEE. CDR3 size: 15 residues. CDR3 sequence: CASSFDRGRNYEQYF. The CDR3, as DNA: TGTGCCAGCAGCTTTGATAGGGGGCGTAATTACGAGCAGTACTTC.

As to this clonotype: A single base separates this from a much larger clone, so it may be a read error. The J gene is TRBJ2-5, the V gene TRBV20-1, with TRBD2 identical over 12 bases. Near its end, the DNA agrees better with TRBJ2-7, so the J call may be wrong. This CDR3 is built from 17 residues. Germline V gene lookup returns CDR1 DFQATT and CDR2 SNEGSKA (reference sequence). This chain's CDR3 is CSASQASGRGNFYEQYF. In DNA form, the CDR3 reads TGCAGTGCTAGCCAGGCTAGCGGGAGGGGAAATTTCTACGAGCAGTACTTC.

The chain has TRBV30 and TRBJ2-1; D gene uncertain. Germline CDR1 and CDR2: GTSNPN and SVGIG (reference sequence). The CDR3 loop spans 12 amino acids. V was trimmed by 0 bases and J by 8 bases, leaving 8 bases between them. CDR3 sequence (DNA): TGTGCCTGGAGTGTACTCCCTTATGAGCAGTTCTTC. Translated: CAWSVLPYEQFF.

The chain is built from TRBV12-3 or TRBV12-4 and TRBJ1-1; D is uncertain. Trimming removed 0 bases at V and 8 bases at J, with 7 bases between. This CDR3 has 12 amino acids. As DNA, the CDR3 is TGTGCCAGCAGTTTAGCGCTCGAGGAAGCTTTCTTT. The encoded protein is CASSLALEEAFF.

The chain has TRBV29-1 and TRBJ2-4; the D call may be TRBD1 or TRBD2 (5 bases each). The tail of the sequence fits TRBJ2-7 better, so the J call may be wrong. CDR1 and CDR2 (germline): SQVTM, ANQGSEA. The CDR3 has 15 residues. CDR3 DNA sequence: TGCAGCGCCACGTCGGGACGGGTATCAACCTACGAGCAGTACTTC. As protein: CSATSGRVSTYEQYF.

This clonotype has a count of ten or more. The chain couples TRBV5-1 to TRBJ2-1; 7 nucleotides agree with TRBD2. CDR3 size: 13 residues. The V gene end was trimmed by 4 bases and the J gene end by 8 bases; junction bases not matched to a gene: 6. CDR1 is SGHRS, CDR2 YFSETQ, per germline. The CDR3 is CASSPAGEDEQFF. Here the CDR3 DNA reads TGCGCCAGCAGCCCCGCGGGGGAGGATGAGCAGTTCTTC.

As to this clonotype: This could be a read error, since a much larger clone is one nucleotide away. The chain uses TRBV29-1 and TRBJ2-7; D may be TRBD2 (6 bases). The last part of the DNA fits TRBJ2-5 better; the J call may be wrong. CDR3 length: 14 residues. Per the germline V gene, CDR1 is SQVTM and CDR2 is ANQGSEA. CDR3 amino acids: CSVDRGGVGETQYF. Written as DNA, the CDR3 is TGCAGCGTTGATAGAGGAGGGGTCGGGGAGACCCAGTACTTC.

J is TRBJ2-3 and V is TRBV20-1; TRBD2 agrees at 11 bases. The V gene end was trimmed by 5 bases and the J gene end by 4 bases; junction bases not matched to a gene: 11. Germline V CDR1 and CDR2: DFQATT, SNEGSKA (reference sequence). The length of the CDR3 is 16 residues. CDR3 bases: TGCAGTGCTGAGGGCCCGACTAGCGGGAATCCAGATACGCAGTATTTT. Translation: CSAEGPTSGNPDTQYF.

The rearrangement joins TRBV6-8 to TRBJ2-1; D perhaps matches TRBD1 (6 bases). Germline loops: CDR1 MNHGY, CDR2 SAAAGT. With 6 bases removed from V and 2 bases from J, the gap between germline ends came to 14 bases. The CDR3 has 15 residues. The CDR3 loop reads CASRTGQNTYNEQFF. As DNA, the CDR3 is TGTGCCAGCAGGACCGGACAGAACACCTACAATGAGCAGTTCTTC.

This clonotype was seen at least ten times. V is TRBV5-1 and J is TRBJ2-1; D gene uncertain. The CDR3 runs to 15 residues. Germline lookup yields CDR1 SGHRS and CDR2 YFSETQ. The V end lost 4 bases, the J end lost 0 bases, and 11 bases lay between the germline ends. The CDR3 coding sequence is TGCGCCAGCAGCCTCGACTTGAGCTCCTACAATGAGCAGTTCTTC. Its translation: CASSLDLSSYNEQFF.

The chain employs TRBV6-6 and TRBJ2-3; 9 positions agree with TRBD2. The germline V gene has CDR1 MNHNY and CDR2 SVGAGI (reference sequence). Trimming at V came to 2 bases and at J to 1 base, leaving 4 bases not matched to a gene. This CDR3 has 16 amino acids. CDR3 bases: TGTGCCAGCAGTTACGTTCGGACTAGCGGCACAGATACGCAGTATTTT. Its translation is CASSYVRTSGTDTQYF.

This clonotype turned up a few times. The CDR3 DNA reads TGTGCCAGCAGCTTACACGGGACTAGCGGGAGCGGCGAGCAGTACTTC. Its translation: CASSLHGTSGSGEQYF. The rearrangement links TRBV7-2 to TRBJ2-7; the match to TRBD2 covers 14 bases. Germline-derived CDR1 and CDR2 are SGHTA and FQGNSA. The CDR3 covers 16 residues. After removal of 2 bases from V and 6 bases from J, the junction contained 6 bases not matched to a gene.